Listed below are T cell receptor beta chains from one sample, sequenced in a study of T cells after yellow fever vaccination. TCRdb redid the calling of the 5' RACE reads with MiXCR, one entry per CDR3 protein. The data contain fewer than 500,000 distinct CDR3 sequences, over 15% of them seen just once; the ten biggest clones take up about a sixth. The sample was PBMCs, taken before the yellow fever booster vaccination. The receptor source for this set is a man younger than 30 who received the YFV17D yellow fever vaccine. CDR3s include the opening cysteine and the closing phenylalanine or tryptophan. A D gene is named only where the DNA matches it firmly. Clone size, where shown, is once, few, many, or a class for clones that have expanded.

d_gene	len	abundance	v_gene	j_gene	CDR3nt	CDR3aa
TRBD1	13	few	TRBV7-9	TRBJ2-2	TGTGCCAGCAGCTCACAGGGGACCGGGGAGCTGTTTTTT	CASSSQGTGELFF
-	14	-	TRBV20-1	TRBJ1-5	TGCAGTGCTAGAAAAAGTCCCAGCAATCAGCCCCAGCATTTT	CSARKSPSNQPQHF
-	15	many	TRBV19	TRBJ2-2	TGTGCCAGTAGCAGATACCGGGACTCCACCGGGGAGCTGTTTTTT	CASSRYRDSTGELFF
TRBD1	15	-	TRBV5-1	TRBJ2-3	TGCGCCAGCAGCTTGGGACAGGGGATCACAGATACGCAGTATTTT	CASSLGQGITDTQYF
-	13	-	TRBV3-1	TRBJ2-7	TGTGCCAGCAGCCATATTAGAGGCTACGAGCAGTACTTC	CASSHIRGYEQYF
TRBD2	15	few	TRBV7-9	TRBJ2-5	TGTGCCAGCAGCCTAGGGAGCGGGGTCCTAGAGACCCAGTACTTC	CASSLGSGVLETQYF
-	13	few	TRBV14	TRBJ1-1	TGTGCCAGCAGCCAAGTCTCGCGAACTGAAGCTTTCTTT	CASSQVSRTEAFF
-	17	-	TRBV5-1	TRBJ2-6	TGCGCCAGCAGCTTGGAGGGAGCCCGCTCTGGGGCCAACGTCCTGACTTTC	CASSLEGARSGANVLTF
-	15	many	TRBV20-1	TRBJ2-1	TGCAGTGCTTCGACTGGCCGTACATTCTACAATGAGCAGTTCTTC	CSASTGRTFYNEQFF
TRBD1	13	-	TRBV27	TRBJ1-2	TGTGCCAGCAGTCACCAAGGGGGCAATGGCTACACCTTC	CASSHQGGNGYTF
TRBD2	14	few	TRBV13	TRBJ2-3	TGTGCCAGCAGCCAGGGACTAGCGGCAGATACGCAGTATTTT	CASSQGLAADTQYF
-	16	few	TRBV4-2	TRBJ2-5	TGTGCCAGCAGCCAGGAGGCTGGGGGGACAGAAGAGACCCAGTACTTC	CASSQEAGGTEETQYF
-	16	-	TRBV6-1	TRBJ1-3	TGTGCCAGCAGTCGCCAGGAGGTCGCGTCCGGAAACACCATATATTTT	CASSRQEVASGNTIYF
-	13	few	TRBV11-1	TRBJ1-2	TGTGCCAGCAGCTTAGGGCCGTTCTATGGCTACACCTTC	CASSLGPFYGYTF
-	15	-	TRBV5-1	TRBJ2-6	TGCGCCAGCAGCCCCACGGTCGCCGGGGCCAACGTCCTGACTTTC	CASSPTVAGANVLTF
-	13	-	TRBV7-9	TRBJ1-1	TGTGCCAGCAGCATGGGGGCAGGGACCGAAGCTTTCTTT	CASSMGAGTEAFF
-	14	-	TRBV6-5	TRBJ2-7	TGTGCCAGCAGTTCCGCCGAATCCTCCTACGAGCAGTACTTC	CASSSAESSYEQYF
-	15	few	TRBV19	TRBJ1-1	TGTGCCAGTAGTACAGTCCTCAGGGGGAACACTGAAGCTTTCTTT	CASSTVLRGNTEAFF
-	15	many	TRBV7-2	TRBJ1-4	TGTGCCAGCAGCTTATTGTCGGGTTTCAATGAAAAACTGTTTTTT	CASSLLSGFNEKLFF
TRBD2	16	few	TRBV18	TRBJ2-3	TGTGCCAGCTCACCACCCCGGGGTCGGACTAGCGATACGCAGTATTTT	CASSPPRGRTSDTQYF
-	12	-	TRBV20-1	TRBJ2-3	TGCAGTTACCGGCAGAGCACAGATACGCAGTATTTT	CSYRQSTDTQYF
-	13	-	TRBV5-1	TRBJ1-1	TGCGCCAGCCTCGACACCCTGGGGACTGAAGCTTTCTTT	CASLDTLGTEAFF
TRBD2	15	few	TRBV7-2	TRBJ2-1	TGTGCCAGCAGCCGCGGGACTAGTCTCTACAATGAGCAGTTCTTC	CASSRGTSLYNEQFF
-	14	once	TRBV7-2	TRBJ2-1	TGTGCCAGCAGTAGAGACTACTTCTACAATGAGCAGTTCTTC	CASSRDYFYNEQFF
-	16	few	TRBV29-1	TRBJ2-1	TGCAGCGCCAAAGGGTCACTAGCCAAAGCTTACAATGAGCAGTTCTTC	CSAKGSLAKAYNEQFF
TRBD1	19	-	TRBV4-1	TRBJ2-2	TGCGCCAGCAGCCAAGCTCCGGACAGGGGGCCCTCGGGCACCGGGGAGCTGTTTTTT	CASSQAPDRGPSGTGELFF
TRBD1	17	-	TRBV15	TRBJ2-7	TGTGCCACCAGCAGAGACCGTGGGACAGAACTTTCCTACGAGCAGTACTTC	CATSRDRGTELSYEQYF
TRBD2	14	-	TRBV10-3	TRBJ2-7	TGTGCCATCAGTGACGGGACTACTCGGGGTGAGCAGTACTTC	CAISDGTTRGEQYF
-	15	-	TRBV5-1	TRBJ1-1	TGCGCCAGCAGCTTGTACCCAGGGACGAACACTGAAGCTTTCTTT	CASSLYPGTNTEAFF
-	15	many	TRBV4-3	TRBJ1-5	TGCGCCAGCAGCCAAGACGTGGGTTCGGGGCAGCCCCAGCATTTT	CASSQDVGSGQPQHF
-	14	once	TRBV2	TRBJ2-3	TGTGACAGCAGTGAAGCGGACAGCACAGATACGCAGTATTTT	CDSSEADSTDTQYF
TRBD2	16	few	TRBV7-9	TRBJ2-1	TGTGCCAGCAGCTCCCCGACTAGCGGGGGGGTTGGTGAGCAGTTCTTC	CASSSPTSGGVGEQFF
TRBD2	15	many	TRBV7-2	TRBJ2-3	TGTGCCAGCAGCTTAGCCCCCGGGGGGGGGACGGCGCAGTATTTT	CASSLAPGGGTAQYF
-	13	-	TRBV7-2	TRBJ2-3	TGTGCCAGCAGCTCCCGGGCCCACGATACGCAGTATTTT	CASSSRAHDTQYF
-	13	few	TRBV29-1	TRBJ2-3	TGCAGCGTTTGTACAGGGAGCGCAGATACGCAGTATTTT	CSVCTGSADTQYF
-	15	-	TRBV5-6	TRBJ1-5	TGTGCCAGCAGCTCGGGGGGCTTTGGGAATCAGCCCCAGCATTTT	CASSSGGFGNQPQHF
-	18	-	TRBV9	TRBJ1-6	TGTGCCAGCAGCGTAGGGCAGAATGGAGGATCGGCGTATTCACCCCTCCACTTT	CASSVGQNGGSAYSPLHF
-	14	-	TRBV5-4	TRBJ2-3	TGTGCCAGCAGCTTGATCGGGTCCCCAGATACGCAGTATTTT	CASSLIGSPDTQYF
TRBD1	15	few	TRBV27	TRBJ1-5	TGTGCCAGCAGTACAGGGGTTTCGGGCAATCAGCCCCAGCATTTT	CASSTGVSGNQPQHF
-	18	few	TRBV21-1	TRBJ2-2	TGTGCCAGCAGCACTTCCGGGACTAGCAGTCGATCAACCGGGGAGCTGTTTTTT	CASSTSGTSSRSTGELFF
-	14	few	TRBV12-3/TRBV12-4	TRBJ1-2	TGTGCCAGCAGTTTAGGGGGGGCGAGGAGAGGCTACACCTTC	CASSLGGARRGYTF
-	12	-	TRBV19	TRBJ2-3	TGTGCCAGTAGATCCATCGGTGATACGCAGTATTTT	CASRSIGDTQYF
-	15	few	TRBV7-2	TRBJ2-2	TGTGCCAGCGCGTCCGGATGGACGAGGGCCGGGGAGCTGTTTTTT	CASASGWTRAGELFF
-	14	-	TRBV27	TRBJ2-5	TGTGCCAGCAGTTTAATAGGGAGCCAAGAGACCCAGTACTTC	CASSLIGSQETQYF
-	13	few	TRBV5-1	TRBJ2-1	TGCGCCAGCCAGGGGGGGACGACGAATGAGCAGTTCTTC	CASQGGTTNEQFF
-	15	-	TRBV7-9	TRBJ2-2	TGTGCCAGCAGCTTATTCGGTCAGCACACCGGGGAGCTGTTTTTT	CASSLFGQHTGELFF
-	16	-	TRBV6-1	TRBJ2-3	TGTGCCAGCAGTGAAGTTGTGGACGGAATCACAGATACGCAGTATTTT	CASSEVVDGITDTQYF
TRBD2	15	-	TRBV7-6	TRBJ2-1	TGTGCCAGCAGCAGAAGGACTAGCCCGCAGAACGAGCAGTTCTTC	CASSRRTSPQNEQFF
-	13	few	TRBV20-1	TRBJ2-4	TGCAGTGCTAGCCCAGGAGCCAAAAACATTCAGTACTTC	CSASPGAKNIQYF
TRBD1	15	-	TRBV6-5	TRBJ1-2	TGTGCCAGCAGTTTAGCAGGGGGCGGAAAGTATGGCTACACCTTC	CASSLAGGGKYGYTF
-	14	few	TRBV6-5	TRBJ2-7	TGTGCCAGCAGTTACTCGATTACTTACTACGAGCAGTACTTC	CASSYSITYYEQYF
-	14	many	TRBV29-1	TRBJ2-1	TGCAGCGTTCTTTTTGGCGGGGCGTACAATGAGCAGTTCTTC	CSVLFGGAYNEQFF
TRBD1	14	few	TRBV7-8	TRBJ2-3	TGTGCCAGCAGCTGGGGACAGTACACAGATACGCAGTATTTT	CASSWGQYTDTQYF
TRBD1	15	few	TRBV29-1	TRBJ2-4	TGCAGCGTTGGAGGGGACAGGGGATCCAAAAACATTCAGTACTTC	CSVGGDRGSKNIQYF
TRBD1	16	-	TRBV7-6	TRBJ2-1	TGTGCCAGCAGCTTAGCCGGACAGGGGTCCTACAATGAGCAGTTCTTC	CASSLAGQGSYNEQFF
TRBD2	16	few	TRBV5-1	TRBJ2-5	TGCGCCAGCAGCTTTCAGCGGGGGTCAGTTTCAGAGACCCAGTACTTC	CASSFQRGSVSETQYF
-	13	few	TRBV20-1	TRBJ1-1	TGCAGAGCCAGACGGGGGGACGACGCTGAAGCTTTCTTT	CRARRGDDAEAFF
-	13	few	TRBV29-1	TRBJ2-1	TGCAGCGTTGAATTCCGCATGAGATATGAGCAGTTCTTC	CSVEFRMRYEQFF
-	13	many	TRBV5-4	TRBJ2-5	TGTGCCAGCAGAACCGGGACCGAAGAGACCCAGTACTTC	CASRTGTEETQYF
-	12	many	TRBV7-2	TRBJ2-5	TGTGCCAGCAGCCAGATAGGAAAGACCCAGTACTTC	CASSQIGKTQYF